Shown below are 14 T cell receptor beta chains from a single sample sequenced in a study of cytomegalovirus exposure and HLA in healthy donors. This PCR relied on a set of 60 Vbeta primers and 13 Jbeta primers. TCRdb keeps only in-frame clones here, not all; method: immunoSEQ multiplex PCR. The profile shows 180,000 or so clones, around 80% of them singletons. Sequencing input: PBMCs. These receptors originate from a woman aged 50 to 60 in good health and CMV-seropositive.

This chain uses TRBV27 with TRBJ2-5; D is perhaps TRBD2 (6 bases). Per germline, CDR1 MNHEY and CDR2 SMNVEV (reference sequence). Trimming took off 7 bases at V and 11 bases at J, with 26 bases between the two ends. This CDR3 is built from 15 residues. This chain's CDR3 is CASTQSLASVREQYF. CDR3 nucleotide sequence: TGTGCCAGCACCCAATCTCTAGCGTCAGTCCGGGAGCAGTACTTC.

The V and J genes are TRBV7-9 and TRBJ2-3; D gene unclear. This CDR3 region has 13 residues. Trimming took off 3 bases at V and 0 bases at J, with 4 bases between the two ends. The germline CDR1 and CDR2 sequences are SEHNR and FQNEAQ (reference sequence). CDR3 bases: TGTGCCAGCAGCTTTGGCAGCACAGATACGCAGTATTTT. It encodes CASSFGSTDTQYF.

This clone has only one observation. The chain links TRBV5-5 to TRBJ2-2; TRBD2 is a possible D gene (6 bases). Trimming took off 4 bases at V and 5 bases at J, with 12 bases between the two ends. This CDR3 region has 14 residues. Germline V gene data show CDR1 as SGHKS and CDR2 as YYEKEE (reference sequence). CDR3 loop: CASSAELATGELFF. CDR3 in DNA: TGTGCCAGCAGCGCCGAACTAGCAACCGGGGAGCTGTTTTTT.

The V gene is TRBV7-2, the J gene TRBJ1-5; no reliable D call. Trimming pared 5 bases from V and 7 bases from J, leaving 12 bases between. Germline CDR1 is SGHTA and CDR2 is FQGNSA. The CDR3 consists of 13 residues. CDR3 sequence (DNA): TGTGCCAGCAGCCCCGGGAGTTGGCAGCCCCAGCATTTT. This translates into CASSPGSWQPQHF.

This chain joins TRBV5-4 and TRBJ2-7; 8 bases align to TRBD1. The CDR3 is 16 amino acids. The germline V gene encodes CDR1 SGHNT and CDR2 YYREEE (reference sequence). The junction had 13 bases not matched to a gene; V was cut back by 4 bases and J by 4 bases. The CDR3 DNA sequence: TGTGCCAGCAGCCGGGGAGAGGCAGGGGGCATTTACGAGCAGTACTTC. Protein: CASSRGEAGGIYEQYF.

A few counts support this clone. The chain links TRBV10-3 to TRBJ1-4; D uncertain. V was shortened by 3 bases and J by 6 bases, with 11 bases between the two germline ends. Germline CDR1 ENHRY, CDR2 SYGVKD. The CDR3 consists of 14 residues. The CDR3 coding sequence is TGTGCCATCAGTGATGGAGGTAGTTATGAAAAACTGTTTTTT. This encodes CAISDGGSYEKLFF.

The V gene is TRBV2, the J gene TRBJ2-5; perhaps TRBD1 as D (5 bases). Germline CDR1 reads SNHLY; CDR2 reads FYNNEI. Trimming stripped 10 bases from V and 3 bases from J, with 12 bases between. The CDR3 contains 12 residues. The CDR3: CANKGLEETQYF. In DNA, the CDR3 is TGTGCCAACAAGGGGCTAGAAGAGACCCAGTACTTC.

The chain couples TRBV6-4 to TRBJ2-3, with D possibly being TRBD2 (5 bases). The CDR3 loop spans 15 amino acids. The V and J ends lost 6 bases and 2 bases respectively, with 15 bases between them. Germline-derived CDR1 and CDR2 are MRHNA and SNTAGT. This chain's CDR3 is CASSRDRADTDTQYF. CDR3 bases: TGTGCCAGCAGCCGGGATCGGGCCGACACAGATACGCAGTATTTT.

The V gene is TRBV30, the J gene TRBJ2-2; D not certain. V lost 0 bases to trimming and J lost 0 bases, with 8 bases between them. The germline V gene encodes CDR1 GTSNPN and CDR2 SVGIG (reference sequence). The CDR3 is made up of 15 amino acids. The DNA for the CDR3 is TGTGCCTGGAGTGTACACACCTCGAACACCGGGGAGCTGTTTTTT. Residues: CAWSVHTSNTGELFF.

This sequence joins TRBV19 and TRBJ1-2; D gene ambiguous. CDR3 length: 15 amino acids. CDR1 and CDR2 from the germline V gene are LNHDA and SQIVND (reference sequence). Trimming took off 8 bases at V and 0 bases at J, with 16 bases between the two ends. In DNA, the CDR3 is TGTGCCAGTCGCGGGGAAGAACTAGCTAACTATGGCTACACCTTC. Translating gives CASRGEELANYGYTF.

V is TRBV5-5 and J is TRBJ2-7; 9 bases fit TRBD1. CDR1 and CDR2 from the germline V gene are SGHKS and YYEKEE (reference sequence). This CDR3 is 14 amino acids long. J lost 2 bases, V lost 4 bases, and 4 bases had no gene match. CDR3 residues: CASSRGQGAYEQYF. CDR3 DNA sequence: TGTGCCAGCAGCCGGGGACAGGGTGCCTACGAGCAGTACTTC.

There are a few counts of this clone. The J gene is TRBJ2-3, the V gene TRBV9; a weak D match, TRBD2 (5 bases). Between the trimmed V and J ends, which lost 0 bases and 2 bases, there was a span of 10 bases. CDR3 length: 15 residues. The germline gives CDR1 SGDLS, CDR2 YYNGEE. CDR3 protein: CASSVAPGNTDTQYF. CDR3 DNA sequence: TGTGCCAGCAGCGTAGCCCCGGGAAACACAGATACGCAGTATTTT.

Comments on this clone: The sample holds other DNA sequences that translate to the same CDR3. The rearrangement links TRBV27 to TRBJ1-5, with a weak D call TRBD1 (5 bases). Trimming pared 4 bases from V and 2 bases from J, leaving 12 bases between. This CDR3 has 15 residues. The germline V gene encodes CDR1 MNHEY and CDR2 SMNVEV (reference sequence). CDR3 region: CASSSGTGGNQPQHF. The CDR3 DNA reads TGTGCCAGCAGTTCCGGGACTGGGGGCAATCAGCCCCAGCATTTT.

The chain joins TRBV19 to TRBJ2-5; 7 bases are a match to TRBD2. CDR3 length: 15 amino acids. The junction had 9 bases not matched to a gene; V was cut back by 6 bases and J by 2 bases. Germline loops: CDR1 LNHDA, CDR2 SQIVND (reference sequence). The CDR3 coding sequence is TGTGCCAGTAGCTTGCAGGCGGGGGTTCAAGAGACCCAGTACTTC. Residues: CASSLQAGVQETQYF. Full variable domain (missing parts from reference TRBV19 and TRBJ2-5): DGGITQSPKYLFRKEGQNVTLSCEQNLNHDAMYWYRQDPGQGLRLIYYSQIVNDFQKGDIAEGYSVSREKKESFPLTVTSAQKNPTAFYLCASSLQAGVQETQYFGPGTRLLVL.